The 15 T cell receptor beta chains listed next were all sequenced from one sample in a study of blood T cell repertoires in COVID-19. Sequencing was performed with immunoSEQ multiplex PCR; in TCRdb, only in-frame clones are kept and a portion is missing. Of about 120,000 clones in the sample, approximately 80% were seen once. Sequenced sample: peripheral blood. The origin of the receptors is a human donor in a cohort sampled during active COVID-19.

The rearrangement uses TRBV5-5 and TRBJ1-1, with 7 bases that match TRBD1. CDR1 and CDR2 from the germline V gene are SGHKS and YYEKEE (reference sequence). This CDR3 has 13 amino acids. V lost 5 bases, J lost 3 bases, and 4 bases stayed unmatched. CDR3 amino acids: CASRSGQYTEAFF. The DNA of the CDR3 is TGTGCCAGCAGGTCGGGACAGTACACTGAAGCTTTCTTT.

J is TRBJ2-7 and V is TRBV9; weak D call: TRBD1 (7 bases). V was shortened by 3 bases and J by 4 bases, with 23 bases between the two germline ends. Germline CDR1 and CDR2: SGDLS and YYNGEE. This CDR3 spans 17 amino acids. CDR3 in amino acids: CASSARDSTTYGYEQYF. In DNA, the CDR3 is TGTGCCAGCAGCGCGCGGGACAGCACTACCTATGGTTACGAGCAGTACTTC.

The rearrangement joins TRBV30 to TRBJ2-7, with D maybe TRBD1 (5 bases). CDR3 size: 13 residues. The germline gives CDR1 GTSNPN, CDR2 SVGIG (reference sequence). The V gene lost 3 bases and the J gene lost 1 base, with 10 bases spanning the gap. CDR3 bases: TGTGCCTGGAGAGGGGCGGTATCCTACGAGCAGTACTTC. Translating it yields CAWRGAVSYEQYF.

V and J are TRBV5-1 and TRBJ2-5, with TRBD2 identical over 15 bases. The CDR3 runs to 16 residues. J gave up 5 bases and V 8 bases, and 10 bases lay outside the gene matches. Germline V gives CDR1 SGHRS, CDR2 YFSETQ. The CDR3 DNA is TGCGCCAGTCGGACTAGCGGGGGGGGTGGTCTTGAGACCCAGTACTTC. Its translation is CASRTSGGGGLETQYF.

This chain connects TRBV7-9 to TRBJ1-4; tentative D call: TRBD1 (5 bases). This CDR3 contains 17 residues. V was trimmed by 6 bases and J by 0 bases, leaving 17 bases between them. CDR1 SEHNR and CDR2 FQNEAQ come from the germline V gene (reference sequence). CDR3 loop: CASRQNSRVSTNEKLFF. The CDR3 DNA sequence: TGTGCCAGCAGACAAAACTCCAGGGTTTCAACTAATGAAAAACTGTTTTTT.

The V gene is TRBV6-5, the J gene TRBJ1-2; possibly TRBD1 for D (6 bases). This CDR3 is 12 amino acids long. Germline CDR1 is MNHEY and CDR2 is SVGAGI. Trimming cost V 5 bases and J 8 bases, with 12 bases left between them. CDR3 nucleotides: TGTGCCAGCAGTCCCCTGGGGGCGGGCTACACCTTC. Encoded protein: CASSPLGAGYTF.

V gene TRBV27 combines with J gene TRBJ1-1; perhaps TRBD1 as D (6 bases). V lost 5 bases to trimming and J lost 4 bases, with 17 bases between them. The CDR3 covers 15 residues. Germline loops: CDR1 MNHEY, CDR2 SMNVEV (reference sequence). The CDR3 nucleotides are TGTGCCAGCAGTCGAGGGGGGGTGGGGAGCACTGAAGCTTTCTTT. Its translation: CASSRGGVGSTEAFF.

The chain joins TRBV7-2 to TRBJ2-5, with a tentative D call TRBD2 (5 bases). The V end was cut by 4 bases, the J end by 4 bases, with 16 bases between. In germline, CDR1 is SGHTA, CDR2 FQGNSA. CDR3 size: 15 residues. The CDR3 DNA reads as TGTGCCAGCAGCTCCCGGGGTCCAGGACGAGAGACCCAGTACTTC. Protein: CASSSRGPGRETQYF.

The gene calls are TRBV20-1 and TRBJ1-2; a possible D gene is TRBD1 (6 bases). The CDR3 runs 11 residues. Germline loops: CDR1 DFQATT, CDR2 SNEGSKA (reference sequence). The CDR3 here is CKGAGQYGYTF. The CDR3 nucleotides are TGCAAAGGTGCCGGACAGTATGGCTACACCTTC.

The chain employs TRBV30 and TRBJ2-5; no reliable D call. The germline gives CDR1 GTSNPN, CDR2 SVGIG (reference sequence). The CDR3 is 13 amino acids. V lost 2 bases and J 0 bases, leaving 7 bases between the germline ends. The CDR3 sequence: CAWSIGDQETQYF. In nucleotides, the CDR3 is TGTGCCTGGAGTATAGGAGACCAAGAGACCCAGTACTTC.

Only a few counts were recorded for this clone. The chain uses TRBV19 and TRBJ2-7; 7 positions agree with TRBD1. CDR3 size: 15 residues. J gave up 4 bases and V 4 bases, and 10 bases lay outside the gene matches. Germline assignment: CDR1 LNHDA and CDR2 SQIVND (reference sequence). The CDR3 region is CASSTPGQRPYEQYF. In DNA form, the CDR3 reads TGTGCCAGTAGTACGCCGGGACAGAGGCCGTACGAGCAGTACTTC.

The chain links TRBV3-1 (or the pseudogene TRBV3-2) to TRBJ2-3, with D perhaps matching TRBD1 (6 bases). The CDR3 has 11 amino acids. Germline V gives CDR1 LGHDT, CDR2 YNNKEL (reference sequence). V shed 1 base and J shed 14 bases, with 10 bases lying between them. DNA of the CDR3: TGTGCCAGCAGCCAAGGGACAGAGGGGTATTTT. This encodes CASSQGTEGYF.

The chain uses TRBV19 and TRBJ1-2; 9 bases align to TRBD1. V gave up 7 bases and J gave up 3 bases; unmatched junction bases: 12. The V gene's germline CDR1 is LNHDA and CDR2 SQIVND (reference sequence). This CDR3 spans 16 amino acids. The CDR3 loop is CASIPGPGQGDYGYTF. CDR3 in DNA: TGTGCCAGTATCCCTGGACCGGGACAGGGAGACTATGGCTACACCTTC.

The chain is built from TRBV20-1 and TRBJ1-4; D call uncertain. The CDR3 totals 10 residues. Trimming took 7 bases from V and 8 from J, leaving 8 bases between them. Looked up from germline, CDR1 is DFQATT and CDR2 is SNEGSKA (reference sequence). As DNA, the CDR3 is TGCAGTGGCCTCCAGGAAAAACTGTTTTTT. This encodes CSGLQEKLFF.

The J gene is TRBJ2-1, the V gene TRBV3-1 (or the pseudogene TRBV3-2), with 8 bases identical to TRBD2. J was trimmed by 7 bases and V by 3 bases; bases with no gene match: 14. Germline lookup yields CDR1 LGHDT and CDR2 YNNKEL (reference sequence). The CDR3 is made up of 17 amino acids. The CDR3 reads CASSHPTSGGRRNEQFF. The CDR3 DNA reads TGTGCCAGCAGCCACCCCACGAGCGGGGGAAGACGGAATGAGCAGTTCTTC.